This T cell receptor (beta chain) emerged from a study of blood T cell repertoires in COVID-19. Only in-frame clones appear in the TCRdb table, and some are missing; sequencing was by immunoSEQ multiplex PCR. The sample yields 25,000 or so clones, 88% seen once. The sequenced sample consisted of peripheral blood. The TCR comes from a man between 65 and 79 years old in a cohort sampled during active COVID-19.

CDR3 region: CASTPLTGGKSSYEQYF. CDR3 nucleotides: TGTGCCAGCACCCCATTGACAGGGGGCAAGAGCTCCTACGAGCAGTACTTC. The chain links TRBV11-2 to TRBJ2-7; 10 bases fit TRBD1. The CDR3 contains 17 residues. The germline V gene encodes CDR1 SGHAT and CDR2 FQNNGV. Unmatched junction bases numbered 12, after V lost 7 bases and J lost 0 bases. Supplemented by reference TRBV11-2 and TRBJ2-7, the full variable domain reads EAGVAQSPRYKIIEKRQSVAFWCNPISGHATLYWYQQILGQGPKLLIQFQNNGVVDDSQLPKDRFSAERLKGVDSTLKIQPAKLEDSAVYLCASTPLTGGKSSYEQYFGPGTRLTVT.